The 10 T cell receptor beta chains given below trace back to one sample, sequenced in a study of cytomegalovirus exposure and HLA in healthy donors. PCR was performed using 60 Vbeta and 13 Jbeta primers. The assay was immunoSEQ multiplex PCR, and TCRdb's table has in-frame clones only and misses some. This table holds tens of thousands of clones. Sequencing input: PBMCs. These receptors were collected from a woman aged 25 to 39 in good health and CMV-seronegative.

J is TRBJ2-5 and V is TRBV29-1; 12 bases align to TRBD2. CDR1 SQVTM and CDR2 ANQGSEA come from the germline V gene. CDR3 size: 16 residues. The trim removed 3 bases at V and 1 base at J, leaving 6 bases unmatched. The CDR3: CSVDGLAGGVQETQYF. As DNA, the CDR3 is TGCAGCGTTGACGGGCTAGCGGGGGGGGTCCAAGAGACCCAGTACTTC.

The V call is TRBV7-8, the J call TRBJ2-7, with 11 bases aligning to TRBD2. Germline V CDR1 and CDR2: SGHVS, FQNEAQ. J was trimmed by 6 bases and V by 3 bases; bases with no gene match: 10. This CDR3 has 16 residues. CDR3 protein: CASSFASGTSGAEQYF. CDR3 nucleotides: TGTGCCAGCAGCTTCGCGTCTGGGACTAGCGGTGCCGAGCAGTACTTC.

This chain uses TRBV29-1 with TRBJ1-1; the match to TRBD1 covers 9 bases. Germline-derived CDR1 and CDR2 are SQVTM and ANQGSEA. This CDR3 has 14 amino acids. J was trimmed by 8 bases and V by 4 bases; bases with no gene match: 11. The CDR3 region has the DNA TGCAGCGTTGGGGCCGGGACAGGGTCTACGGAAGCTTTCTTT. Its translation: CSVGAGTGSTEAFF.

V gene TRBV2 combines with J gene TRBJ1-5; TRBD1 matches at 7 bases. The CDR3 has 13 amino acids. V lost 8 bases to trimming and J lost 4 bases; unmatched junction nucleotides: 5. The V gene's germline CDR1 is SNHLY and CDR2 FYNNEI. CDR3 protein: CASGTALNQPQHF. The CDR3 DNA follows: TGTGCCAGCGGGACAGCCTTAAATCAGCCCCAGCATTTT.

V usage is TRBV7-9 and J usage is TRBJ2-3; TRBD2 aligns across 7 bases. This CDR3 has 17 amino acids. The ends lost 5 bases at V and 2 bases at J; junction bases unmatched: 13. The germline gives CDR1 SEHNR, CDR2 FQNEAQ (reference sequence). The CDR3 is CASSTRAGGGLTDTQYF. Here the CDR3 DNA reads TGTGCCAGCAGCACACGAGCGGGCGGGGGTCTCACAGATACGCAGTATTTT. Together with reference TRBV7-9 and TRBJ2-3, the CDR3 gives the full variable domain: DTGVSQNPRHKITKRGQNVTFRCDPISEHNRLYWYRQTLGQGPEFLTYFQNEAQLEKSRLLSDRFSAERPKGSFSTLEIQRTEQGDSAMYLCASSTRAGGGLTDTQYFGPGTRLTVL.

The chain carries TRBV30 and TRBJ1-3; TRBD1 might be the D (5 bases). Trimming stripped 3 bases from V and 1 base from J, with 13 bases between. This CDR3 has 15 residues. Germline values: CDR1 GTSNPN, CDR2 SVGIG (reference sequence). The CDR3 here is CAWRDNFVSGNTIYF. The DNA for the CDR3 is TGTGCCTGGAGGGACAATTTCGTTTCTGGAAACACCATATATTTT. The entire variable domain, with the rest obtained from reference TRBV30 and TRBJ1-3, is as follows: SQTIHQWPATLVQPVGSPLSLECTVEGTSNPNLYWYRQAAGRGLQLLFYSVGIGQISSEVPQNLSASRPQDRQFILSSKKLLLSDSGFYLCAWRDNFVSGNTIYFGEGSWLTVV.

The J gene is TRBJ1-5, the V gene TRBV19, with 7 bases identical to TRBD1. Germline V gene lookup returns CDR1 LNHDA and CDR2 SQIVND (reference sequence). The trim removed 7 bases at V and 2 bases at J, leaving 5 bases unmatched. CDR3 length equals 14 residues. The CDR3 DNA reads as TGTGCCAGTAACACAGGGGTTGGCAATCAGCCCCAGCATTTT. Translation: CASNTGVGNQPQHF.

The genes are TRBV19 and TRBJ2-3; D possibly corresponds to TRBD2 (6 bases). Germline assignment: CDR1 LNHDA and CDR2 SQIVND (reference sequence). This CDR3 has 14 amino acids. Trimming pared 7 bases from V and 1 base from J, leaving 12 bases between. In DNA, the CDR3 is TGTGCCAGTACCGGGAGAAGTGGCACAGATACGCAGTATTTT. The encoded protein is CASTGRSGTDTQYF.

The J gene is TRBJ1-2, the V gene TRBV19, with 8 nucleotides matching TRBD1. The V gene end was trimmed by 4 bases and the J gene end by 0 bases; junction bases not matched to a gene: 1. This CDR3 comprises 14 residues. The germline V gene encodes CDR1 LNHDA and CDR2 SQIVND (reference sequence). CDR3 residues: CASSRGQANYGYTF. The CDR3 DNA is TGTGCCAGTAGTAGGGGACAGGCTAACTATGGCTACACCTTC.

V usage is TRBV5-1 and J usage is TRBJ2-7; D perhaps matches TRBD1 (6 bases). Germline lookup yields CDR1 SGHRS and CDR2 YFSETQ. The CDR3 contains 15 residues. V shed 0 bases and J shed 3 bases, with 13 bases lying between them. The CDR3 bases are TGCGCCAGCAGCTTGGCAAGGGGGTCTAGCTACGAGCAGTACTTC. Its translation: CASSLARGSSYEQYF.